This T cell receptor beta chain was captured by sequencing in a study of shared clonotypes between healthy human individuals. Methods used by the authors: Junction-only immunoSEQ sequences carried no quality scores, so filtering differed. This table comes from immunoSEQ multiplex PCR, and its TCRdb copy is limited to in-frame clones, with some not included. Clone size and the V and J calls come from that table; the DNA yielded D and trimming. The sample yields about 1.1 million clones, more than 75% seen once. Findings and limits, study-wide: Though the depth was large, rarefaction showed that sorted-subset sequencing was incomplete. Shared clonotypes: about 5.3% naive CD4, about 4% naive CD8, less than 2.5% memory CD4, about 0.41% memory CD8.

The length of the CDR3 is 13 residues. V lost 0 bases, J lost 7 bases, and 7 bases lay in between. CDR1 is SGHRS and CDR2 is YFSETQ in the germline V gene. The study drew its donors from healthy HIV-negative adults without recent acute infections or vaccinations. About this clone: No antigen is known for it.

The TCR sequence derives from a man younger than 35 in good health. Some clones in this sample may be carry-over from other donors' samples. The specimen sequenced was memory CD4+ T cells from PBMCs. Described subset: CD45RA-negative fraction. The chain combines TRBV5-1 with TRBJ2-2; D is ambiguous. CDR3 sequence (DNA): TGCGCCAGCAGCTTGGTGTCGGACGGGGAGCTGTTTTTT. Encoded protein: CASSLVSDGELFF.